This T cell receptor beta chain derives from a study of identical twins. Using its own MiXCR run on the 5' RACE reads, TCRdb lists one record per CDR3 protein. The data show about 520,000 distinct CDR3 sequences, roughly 21% seen once. This clonotype occurred a few times. Germline V gives CDR1 DFQATT, CDR2 SNEGSKA (reference sequence). This CDR3 has 12 amino acids. Trimming removed 3 bases from V and 9 bases from J, with 12 bases in between. This same sample was also part of a study on T cells expressing NK-cell markers.

The receptor comes from a young woman in good health. The specimen was CD4+ T cells sorted from blood. The V and J genes are TRBV20-1 and TRBJ2-1; perhaps TRBD2 as D (5 bases). The CDR3 spells CSARDWNSEQFF. The CDR3 DNA reads as TGCAGTGCTAGGGACTGGAACAGTGAGCAGTTCTTC.